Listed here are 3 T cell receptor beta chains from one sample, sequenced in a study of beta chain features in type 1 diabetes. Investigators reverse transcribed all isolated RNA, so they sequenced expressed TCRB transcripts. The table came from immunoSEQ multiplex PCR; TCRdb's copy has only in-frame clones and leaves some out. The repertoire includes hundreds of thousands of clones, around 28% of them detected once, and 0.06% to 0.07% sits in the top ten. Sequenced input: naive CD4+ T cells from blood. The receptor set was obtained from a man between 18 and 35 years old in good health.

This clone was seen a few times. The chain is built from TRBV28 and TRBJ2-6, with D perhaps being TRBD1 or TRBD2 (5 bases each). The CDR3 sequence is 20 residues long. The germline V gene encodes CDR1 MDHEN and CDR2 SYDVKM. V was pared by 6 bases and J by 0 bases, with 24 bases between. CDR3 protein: CASSLPRLRGPASGANVLTF. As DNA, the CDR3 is TGTGCCAGCAGCCTGCCTCGTTTAAGGGGACCGGCCTCTGGGGCCAACGTCCTGACTTTC.

The CDR3 DNA follows: TGTGCCAGCAGTGAATATTACGGCGGGAGGTCGGGCGGGGAGCTGTTTTTT. Translated: CASSEYYGGRSGGELFF. The chain has TRBV25-1 and TRBJ2-2; 8 nucleotides agree with TRBD2. Trimming took 0 bases from V and 7 from J; bases not matched to a gene: 10. From germline, CDR1 is MGHDK and CDR2 SYGVNS. The CDR3 is 17 residues long.

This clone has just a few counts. The CDR3: CAWTSASAYNEQFF. The CDR3 DNA is TGTGCCTGGACTAGCGCAAGCGCCTACAATGAGCAGTTCTTC. V is TRBV30 and J is TRBJ2-1, with D possibly being TRBD2 (6 bases). The CDR3 runs to 14 residues. Germline V gene sequence: CDR1 GTSNPN, CDR2 SVGIG (reference sequence). V was clipped by 4 bases and J by 2 bases, with 12 bases between them.